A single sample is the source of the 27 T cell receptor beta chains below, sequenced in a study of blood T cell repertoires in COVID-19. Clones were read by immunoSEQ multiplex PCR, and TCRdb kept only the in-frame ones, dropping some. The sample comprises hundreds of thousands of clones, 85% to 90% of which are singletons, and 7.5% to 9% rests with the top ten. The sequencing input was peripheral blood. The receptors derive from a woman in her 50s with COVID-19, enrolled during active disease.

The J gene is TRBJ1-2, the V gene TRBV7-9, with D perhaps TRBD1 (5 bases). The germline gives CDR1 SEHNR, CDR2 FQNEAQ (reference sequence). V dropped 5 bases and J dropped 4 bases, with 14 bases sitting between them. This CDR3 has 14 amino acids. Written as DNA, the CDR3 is TGTGCCAGCAGCCAGGCCGGGGGATCCTATGGCTACACCTTC. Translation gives CASSQAGGSYGYTF.

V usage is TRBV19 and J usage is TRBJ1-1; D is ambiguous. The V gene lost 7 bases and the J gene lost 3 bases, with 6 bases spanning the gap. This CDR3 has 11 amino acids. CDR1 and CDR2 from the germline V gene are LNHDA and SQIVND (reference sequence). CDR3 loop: CASTYHTEAFF. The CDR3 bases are TGTGCCAGTACCTACCACACTGAAGCTTTCTTT.

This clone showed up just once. CDR3 loop: CASSLGGYNEQFF. CDR3 bases: TGTGCCAGCAGCTTAGGGGGATACAATGAGCAGTTCTTC. The chain carries TRBV5-6 and TRBJ2-1; the D gene is possibly TRBD1 (6 bases). The CDR3 sequence is 13 residues long. Germline values: CDR1 SGHDT, CDR2 YYEEEE. Trimming pared 2 bases from V and 4 bases from J, leaving 7 bases between.

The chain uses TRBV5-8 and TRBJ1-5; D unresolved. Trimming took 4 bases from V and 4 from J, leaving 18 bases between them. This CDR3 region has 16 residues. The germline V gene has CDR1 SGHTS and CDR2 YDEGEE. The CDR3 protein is CASSARVQSGNQPQHF. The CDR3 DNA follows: TGTGCCAGCAGCGCGAGAGTCCAATCCGGGAATCAGCCCCAGCATTTT.

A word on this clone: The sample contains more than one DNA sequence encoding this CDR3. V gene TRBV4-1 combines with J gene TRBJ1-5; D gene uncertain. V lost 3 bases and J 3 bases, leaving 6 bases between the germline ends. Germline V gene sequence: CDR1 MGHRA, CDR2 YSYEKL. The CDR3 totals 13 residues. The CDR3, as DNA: TGCGCCAGCAGCCAGGGCACCAATCAGCCCCAGCATTTT. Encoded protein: CASSQGTNQPQHF.

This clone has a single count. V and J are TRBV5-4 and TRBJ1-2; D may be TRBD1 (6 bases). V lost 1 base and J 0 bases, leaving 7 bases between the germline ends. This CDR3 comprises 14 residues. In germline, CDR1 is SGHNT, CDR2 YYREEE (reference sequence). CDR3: CASSLTGTNYGYTF. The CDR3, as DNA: TGTGCCAGCAGCTTGACAGGGACTAACTATGGCTACACCTTC.

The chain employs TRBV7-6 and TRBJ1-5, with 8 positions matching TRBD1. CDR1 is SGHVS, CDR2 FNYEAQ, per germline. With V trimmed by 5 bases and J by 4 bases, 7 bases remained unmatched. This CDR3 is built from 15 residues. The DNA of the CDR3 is TGTGCCAGCAGCCCCGGGACAGGACCTAATCAGCCCCAGCATTTT. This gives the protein CASSPGTGPNQPQHF.

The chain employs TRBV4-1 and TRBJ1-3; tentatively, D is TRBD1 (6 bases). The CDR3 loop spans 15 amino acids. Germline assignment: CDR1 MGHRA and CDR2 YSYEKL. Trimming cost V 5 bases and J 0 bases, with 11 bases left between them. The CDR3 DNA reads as TGCGCCAGCAGCTACGACAGGCCCTCTGGAAACACCATATATTTT. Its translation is CASSYDRPSGNTIYF.

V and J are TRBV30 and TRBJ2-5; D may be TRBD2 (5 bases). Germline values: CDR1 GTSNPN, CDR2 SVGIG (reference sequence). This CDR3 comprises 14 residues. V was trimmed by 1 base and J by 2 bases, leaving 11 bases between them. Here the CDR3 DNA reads TGTGCCTGGAGTGACTGGCGGAGGCAAGAGACCCAGTACTTC. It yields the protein CAWSDWRRQETQYF.

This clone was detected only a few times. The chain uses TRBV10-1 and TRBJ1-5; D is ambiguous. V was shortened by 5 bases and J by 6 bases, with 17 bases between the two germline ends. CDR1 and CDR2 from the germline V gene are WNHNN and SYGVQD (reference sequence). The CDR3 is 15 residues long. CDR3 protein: CASSFRRSRGQPQHF. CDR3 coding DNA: TGCGCCAGCAGTTTTCGACGGAGTAGAGGTCAGCCCCAGCATTTT.

The DNA of the CDR3 is TGTGCCTCTGCCCTGACAGGCGCCAAGGGGGGCTACACCTTC. Encoded protein: CASALTGAKGGYTF. This chain uses TRBV30 with TRBJ1-2; a weak D match, TRBD1 (6 bases). Trimming shortened V by 7 bases and J by 8 bases, and 23 bases separated the two germline ends. Germline-derived CDR1 and CDR2 are GTSNPN and SVGIG (reference sequence). The CDR3 runs to 14 residues.

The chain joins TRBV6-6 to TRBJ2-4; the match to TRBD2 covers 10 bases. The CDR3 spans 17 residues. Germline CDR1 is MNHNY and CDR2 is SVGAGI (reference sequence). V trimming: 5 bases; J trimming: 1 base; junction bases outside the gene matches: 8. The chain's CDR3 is CASSPRGSGGAKNIQYF. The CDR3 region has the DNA TGTGCCAGCAGTCCCCGGGGTAGCGGGGGGGCCAAAAACATTCAGTACTTC.

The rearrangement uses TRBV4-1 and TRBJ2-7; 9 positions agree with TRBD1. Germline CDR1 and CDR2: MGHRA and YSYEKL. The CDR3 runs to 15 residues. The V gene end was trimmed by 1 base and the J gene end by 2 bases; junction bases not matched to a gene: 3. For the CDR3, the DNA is TGCGCCAGCAGCCAAGCTAGGACAGGGGCCTACGAGCAGTACTTC. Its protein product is CASSQARTGAYEQYF.

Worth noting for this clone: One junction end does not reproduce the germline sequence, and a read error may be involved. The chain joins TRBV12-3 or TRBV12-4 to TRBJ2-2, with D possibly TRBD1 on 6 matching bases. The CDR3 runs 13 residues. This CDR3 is CASSSGQLTPGSF. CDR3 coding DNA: TGTGCCAGCAGCTCCGGACAGCTAACACCGGGCTCTTTT.

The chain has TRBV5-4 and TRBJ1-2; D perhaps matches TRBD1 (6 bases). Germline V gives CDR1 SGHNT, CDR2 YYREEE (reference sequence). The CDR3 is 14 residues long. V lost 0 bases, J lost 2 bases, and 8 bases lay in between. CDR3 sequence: CASSLGQVNYGYTF. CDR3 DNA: TGTGCCAGCAGCTTGGGACAGGTGAACTATGGCTACACCTTC.

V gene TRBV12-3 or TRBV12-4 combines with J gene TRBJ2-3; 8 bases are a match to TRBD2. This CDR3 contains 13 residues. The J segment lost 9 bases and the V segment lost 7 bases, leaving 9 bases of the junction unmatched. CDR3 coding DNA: TGTGCCAGCACCGTCGGGGGGGCCGTCACGCAGTATTTT. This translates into CASTVGGAVTQYF.

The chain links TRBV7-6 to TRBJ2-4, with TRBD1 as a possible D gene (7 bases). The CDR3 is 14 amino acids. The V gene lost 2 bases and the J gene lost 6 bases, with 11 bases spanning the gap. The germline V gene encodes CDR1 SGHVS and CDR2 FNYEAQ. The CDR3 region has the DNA TGTGCCAGCAGCTTACAGGGGGGAGGAAACATTCAGTACTTC. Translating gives CASSLQGGGNIQYF.

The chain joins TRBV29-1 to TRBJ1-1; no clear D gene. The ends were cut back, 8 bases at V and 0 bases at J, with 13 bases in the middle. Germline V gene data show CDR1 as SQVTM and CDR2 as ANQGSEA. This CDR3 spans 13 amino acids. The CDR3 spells CSSISSVNTEAFF. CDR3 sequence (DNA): TGCAGCTCCATCTCTAGTGTGAACACTGAAGCTTTCTTT.

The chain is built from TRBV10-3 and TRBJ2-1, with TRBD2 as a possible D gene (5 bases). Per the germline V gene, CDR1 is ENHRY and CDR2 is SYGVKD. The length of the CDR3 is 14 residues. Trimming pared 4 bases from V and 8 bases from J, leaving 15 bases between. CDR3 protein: CAISGRPGDDEQFF. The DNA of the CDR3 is TGTGCCATCAGTGGGCGGCCCGGGGATGATGAGCAGTTCTTC.

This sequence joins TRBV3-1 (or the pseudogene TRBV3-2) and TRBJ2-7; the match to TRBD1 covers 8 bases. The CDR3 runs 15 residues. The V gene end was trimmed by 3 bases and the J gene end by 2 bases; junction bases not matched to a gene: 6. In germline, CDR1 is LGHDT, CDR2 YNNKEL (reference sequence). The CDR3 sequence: CASSQAGTGTYEQYF. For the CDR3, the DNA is TGTGCCAGCAGCCAGGCCGGGACAGGAACCTACGAGCAGTACTTC.

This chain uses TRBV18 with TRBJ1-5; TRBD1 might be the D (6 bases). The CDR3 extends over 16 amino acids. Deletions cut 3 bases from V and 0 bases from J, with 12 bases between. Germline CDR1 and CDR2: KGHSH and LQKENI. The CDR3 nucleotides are TGTGCCAGCTCACCTTTCGGGGACACTAGCAATCAGCCCCAGCATTTT. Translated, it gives CASSPFGDTSNQPQHF.

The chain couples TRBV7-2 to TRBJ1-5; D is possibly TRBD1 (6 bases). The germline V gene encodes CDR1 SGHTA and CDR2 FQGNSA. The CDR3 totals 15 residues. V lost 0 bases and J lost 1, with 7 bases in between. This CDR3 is CASSLAGTSNQPQHF. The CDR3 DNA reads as TGTGCCAGCAGCTTAGCAGGGACAAGCAATCAGCCCCAGCATTTT.

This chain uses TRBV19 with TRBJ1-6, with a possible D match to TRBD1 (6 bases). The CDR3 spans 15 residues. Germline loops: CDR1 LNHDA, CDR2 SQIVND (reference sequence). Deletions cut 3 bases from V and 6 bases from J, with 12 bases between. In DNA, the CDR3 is TGTGCCAGTAGTATGCAGGGGATAAGTAATTCACCCCTCCACTTT. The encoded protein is CASSMQGISNSPLHF. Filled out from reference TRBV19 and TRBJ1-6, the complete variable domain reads DGGITQSPKYLFRKEGQNVTLSCEQNLNHDAMYWYRQDPGQGLRLIYYSQIVNDFQKGDIAEGYSVSREKKESFPLTVTSAQKNPTAFYLCASSMQGISNSPLHFGNGTRLTVT.

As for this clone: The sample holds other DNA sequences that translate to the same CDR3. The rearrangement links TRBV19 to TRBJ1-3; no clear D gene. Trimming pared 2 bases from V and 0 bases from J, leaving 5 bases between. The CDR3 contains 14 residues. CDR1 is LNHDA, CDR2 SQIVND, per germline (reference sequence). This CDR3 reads CASSIMSSGNTIYF. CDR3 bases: TGTGCCAGTAGTATAATGAGCTCTGGAAACACCATATATTTT. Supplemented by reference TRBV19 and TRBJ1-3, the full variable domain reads DGGITQSPKYLFRKEGQNVTLSCEQNLNHDAMYWYRQDPGQGLRLIYYSQIVNDFQKGDIAEGYSVSREKKESFPLTVTSAQKNPTAFYLCASSIMSSGNTIYFGEGSWLTVV.

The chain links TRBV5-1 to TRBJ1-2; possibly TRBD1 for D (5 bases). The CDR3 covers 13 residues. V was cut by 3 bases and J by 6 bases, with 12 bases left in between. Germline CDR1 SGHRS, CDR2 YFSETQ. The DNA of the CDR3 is TGCGCCAGCAGCTCCAGTGGGGCAGATGGCTACACCTTC. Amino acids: CASSSSGADGYTF.

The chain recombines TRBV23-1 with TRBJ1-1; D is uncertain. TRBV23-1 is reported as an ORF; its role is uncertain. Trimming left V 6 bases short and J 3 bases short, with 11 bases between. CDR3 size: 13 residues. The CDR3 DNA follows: TGCGCCAGCAGCCAACTTAGAGACACTGAAGCTTTCTTT. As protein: CASSQLRDTEAFF.

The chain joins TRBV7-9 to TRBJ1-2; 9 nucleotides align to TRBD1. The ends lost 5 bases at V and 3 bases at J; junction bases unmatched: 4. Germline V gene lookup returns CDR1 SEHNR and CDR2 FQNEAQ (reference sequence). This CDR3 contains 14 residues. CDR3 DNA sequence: TGTGCCAGCAGCCGCGACAGGGGGGACTATGGCTACACCTTC. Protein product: CASSRDRGDYGYTF.